The entry that follows covers one T cell receptor (beta chain) sequence. Germline CDR1 and CDR2: MNHEY and SVGAGI. Trimming left V 7 bases short and J 0 bases short, with 13 bases between. This CDR3 contains 15 residues. Clones were read by immunoSEQ multiplex PCR, and TCRdb kept only the in-frame ones, dropping some. The repertoire holds hundreds of thousands of clones, 92% seen once, with 3.9% in the top ten. This specimen belongs to a study of Ad26.COV2.S vaccination and SARS-CoV-2 variants. This clonotype was sampled from a human donor who had recovered from COVID-19. This chain uses TRBV6-5 with TRBJ1-3, with unresolved D. The sample consisted of peripheral blood, taken after recovery from COVID-19. The CDR3 nucleotides read TGTGCCAGCACGATCCTAGCGAGCTCTGGAAACACCATATATTTT. Translation: CASTILASSGNTIYF.